Listed below are T cell receptor beta chains from one sample, sequenced in a study of cytomegalovirus exposure and HLA in healthy donors. Measured with immunoSEQ multiplex PCR; TCRdb has only the in-frame clones, and not every one. The data show under 400,000 clones, roughly 86% seen once. The sample was PBMCs. Receptors originate from a young man in good health and CMV-seronegative. CDR3s include the opening cysteine and the closing phenylalanine or tryptophan. D genes are given only for firm matches. Not every row has a clone size; where given, it reads once, few, many or a size class.

j_gene | d_gene | v_gene | abundance | CDR3nt | CDR3aa
TRBJ2-3 | TRBD1 | TRBV7-9 | . | TGTGCCAGCAGCTTGACAGGGATGAACACAGATACGCAGTATTTT | CASSLTGMNTDTQYF
TRBJ2-7 | . | TRBV27 | . | TGTGCCAGCAGTTCAGTGGCGGGGAGGTTCCACTCCTACGAGCAGTACTTC | CASSSVAGRFHSYEQYF
TRBJ2-7 | . | TRBV18 | . | TGTGCCAGCTCACCAGGAGGGCGCGAACGCGAGCAGTACTTC | CASSPGGREREQYF
TRBJ2-7 | TRBD1 | TRBV11-3 | few | TGTGCCAGCAGCCGGACAGGCAACTACGAGCAGTACTTC | CASSRTGNYEQYF
TRBJ2-7 | TRBD2 | TRBV19 | . | TGTGCCAGTAGTATACAGGGAGGGTCCTACGAGCAGTACTTC | CASSIQGGSYEQYF
TRBJ2-7 | . | TRBV11-3 | . | TGTGCCAGCAGCTTAGATTCCGGGTACCACGAGCAGTACTTC | CASSLDSGYHEQYF
TRBJ1-3 | . | TRBV27 | . | TGTGCCAGCAGTTTGACACACTCTGGAAACACCATATATTTT | CASSLTHSGNTIYF
TRBJ1-1 | . | TRBV6-5 | . | TGTGCCAGCAGTTACTACACCATGAACACTGAAGCTTTCTTT | CASSYYTMNTEAFF
TRBJ1-5 | TRBD1 | TRBV4-3 | . | TGCGCCAGCAGCCCCTGCTCCCGGGACAGACCTTATCGCAATCAGCCCCAGCATTTT | CASSPCSRDRPYRNQPQHF
TRBJ2-3 | TRBD1 | TRBV10-3 | once | TGTGCCATCAGGGAGGGGACAGGGGGCGCGACAGATACGCAGTATTTT | CAIREGTGGATDTQYF
TRBJ2-3 | TRBD2 | TRBV5-4 | once | TGTGCCAGCAGCTTGGCCGGCGGGGGGGTAGATACGCAGTATTTT | CASSLAGGGVDTQYF
TRBJ2-7 | TRBD1 | TRBV5-5 | . | TGTGCCAGCAGCTTAGGCGGACAGGCGACCTACGAGCAGTACTTC | CASSLGGQATYEQYF
TRBJ2-2 | . | TRBV5-1 | . | TGCGCCAGCTTAAACAAGAACACCGGGGAGCTGTTTTTT | CASLNKNTGELFF
TRBJ1-2 | TRBD1 | TRBV29-1 | . | TGCAGCGTTGAAGAATCTGGACAGGGGAACTATGGCTACACCTTC | CSVEESGQGNYGYTF
TRBJ2-3 | TRBD2 | TRBV9 | . | TGTGCCAGCAGCCCAGGGACTAGCGGGGGGACGATCACAGATACGCAGTATTTT | CASSPGTSGGTITDTQYF
TRBJ1-5 | TRBD1 | TRBV5-1 | . | TGCGCCAGCAGCGTCGGGACAGGGGCTAGCAATCAGCCCCAGCATTTT | CASSVGTGASNQPQHF
TRBJ2-7 | TRBD1 | TRBV7-8 | . | TGTGCCAGCAGCTTCGGACAGGGGGGATACGAGCAGTACTTC | CASSFGQGGYEQYF
TRBJ2-5 | TRBD1 | TRBV11-2 | . | TGTGCCAGCAGCTTAGGGGCGAACAGGGGGCAAGAGACCCAGTACTTC | CASSLGANRGQETQYF
TRBJ2-7 | . | TRBV6-5 | . | TGTGCCAGCAGCCTCCAGGGCCGCTACGAGCAGTATTTC | CASSLQGRYEQYF
TRBJ1-2 | TRBD1 | TRBV7-2 | . | TGTGCCAGCAGCCGAGACAGGGGGCGGGCCGGCGGCTACACCTTC | CASSRDRGRAGGYTF
TRBJ1-3 | . | TRBV27 | . | TGTGCCAGCAGTTTTCTCGGCGGTCCAGGAAACACCATATATTTT | CASSFLGGPGNTIYF
TRBJ2-2 | TRBD1 | TRBV5-1 | . | TGCGCCACCAAGACAGGGACGGCCACCGGGGAGCTGTTTTTT | CATKTGTATGELFF
TRBJ1-2 | . | TRBV30 | . | TGTGCCTGGAGTAGGGCAGGGTCTGGCTACACCTTC | CAWSRAGSGYTF
TRBJ2-1 | TRBD2 | TRBV11-1 | . | TGTGCCAGCAGCCGAGCGGGGCGAGTGAACAATGAGCAGTTCTTC | CASSRAGRVNNEQFF
TRBJ1-4 | . | TRBV6-4 | . | TGTGCCAGCAGTGACTCCAGGGCCAGACGTGGGGAAAAACTGTTTTTT | CASSDSRARRGEKLFF
TRBJ1-5 | . | TRBV2 | . | TGTGCCAGCAGTGCCGCTCCGGACAGATATCAGCCCCAGCATTTT | CASSAAPDRYQPQHF
TRBJ2-2 | . | TRBV5-1 | . | TGCGCCAGCAAGGTTGCGGGGCGAACCGGGGAGCTGTTTTTT | CASKVAGRTGELFF
TRBJ1-1 | . | TRBV27 | . | TGTGCCAGCAGTTTTTTCGGGATAGGGCCGAACACTGAAGCTTTCTTT | CASSFFGIGPNTEAFF
TRBJ1-2 | TRBD1 | TRBV9 | few | TGTGCCAGCAGCGTAGAGGGACAGGGGGCCCATGGCTACACCTTC | CASSVEGQGAHGYTF
TRBJ2-5 | TRBD2 | TRBV5-4 | once | TGTGCCAGCAGCTTAACGGGGGGGCCCCAAGAGACCCAGTACTTC | CASSLTGGPQETQYF
TRBJ2-2 | . | TRBV18 | . | TGTGCCAGCTCACCGAGCCCCGGGGAGCTGTTTTTT | CASSPSPGELFF
TRBJ2-1 | . | TRBV6-4 | . | TGTGCCAGCAGTGACAGGGGGGGAAGGGATGAGCAGTTCTTC | CASSDRGGRDEQFF
TRBJ2-7 | . | TRBV5-5 | . | TGTGCCAGCAGCTTTTCGGAGAATGCCTACGAGCAGTACTTC | CASSFSENAYEQYF
TRBJ2-1 | . | TRBV5-6 | . | TGTGCCAGCAGCTTGTCTAATGAGCAGTTCTTC | CASSLSNEQFF
TRBJ2-7 | TRBD1 | TRBV7-9 | . | TGTGCCAGCAGCTCAGAGCAGGGGGTTAGCTCCTACGAGCAGTACTTC | CASSSEQGVSSYEQYF
TRBJ1-4 | . | TRBV9 | . | TGTGCCAGCTCGAAGGGGATAGAAGAAAAACTGTTTTTT | CASSKGIEEKLFF
TRBJ1-1 | TRBD1 | TRBV4-3 | . | TGCGCCAGCAGCCAATACTTTTATGGACAGGAGGGTATGAATGAAGCTTTCTTT | CASSQYFYGQEGMNEAFF
TRBJ1-2 | . | TRBV18 | . | TGTGCCAGCTCACCCGGACAGAACTATGGCTACACCTTC | CASSPGQNYGYTF
TRBJ2-7 | . | TRBV7-9 | . | TGTGCCAGCAGCCACCTCGGGGTAGACTACGAGCAGTACTTC | CASSHLGVDYEQYF
TRBJ2-3 | . | TRBV29-1 | . | TGCAGCGTTGATCCGGGTGACGGCACAGATACGCAGTATTTT | CSVDPGDGTDTQYF
TRBJ2-3 | TRBD1 | TRBV5-6 | . | TGTGCCAGCAGCACAGACAGGGGGCGAGGTGGCACAGATACGCAGTATTTT | CASSTDRGRGGTDTQYF
TRBJ1-1 | . | TRBV6-5 | . | TGTGCCAGCAGTTACTCGTATCGCCGGCGGGTGGGTGAAGCTTTCTTT | CASSYSYRRRVGEAFF
TRBJ1-1 | TRBD1 | TRBV6-1 | . | TGTGCCAGCACCCTCCCGGGACAGGGAAACACTGAAGCTTTCTTT | CASTLPGQGNTEAFF
TRBJ1-3 | TRBD1 | TRBV19 | . | TGTGCCAGTAGCCGGACCGGGACAGCCTCTGGAAACACCATATATTTT | CASSRTGTASGNTIYF
TRBJ1-6 | . | TRBV10-1 | . | TGCGCCAGCAACCTCGTTGGACACTATAATTCACCCCTCCACTTT | CASNLVGHYNSPLHF
TRBJ2-3 | . | TRBV19 | . | TGTGCCAGTAGTATACCCAACGAGGGGGCAGATACGCAGTATTTT | CASSIPNEGADTQYF
TRBJ1-6 | . | TRBV30 | . | TGTGCCTGGATAGGGACTGGGACCGATAATTATAATTCACCCCTCCACTTT | CAWIGTGTDNYNSPLHF
TRBJ2-1 | . | TRBV2 | . | TGTGCCAGCAAGTCAGGTTCGGACAATGAGCAGTTCTTC | CASKSGSDNEQFF
TRBJ2-3 | TRBD2 | TRBV4-2 | once | TGTGCCAGCAGCCAAGATAGGACTAGCGGGCTGGATACGCAGTATTTT | CASSQDRTSGLDTQYF
TRBJ1-2 | TRBD1 | TRBV4-1 | . | TGCGCCAGCAGCCAAGCCGGGACAGGGGTTTATGGCTACACCTTC | CASSQAGTGVYGYTF
TRBJ1-6 | . | TRBV11-2 | . | TGTGCCAGCAGCTTAGACCCGGACAGTTCCTATAATTCACCCCTCCACTTT | CASSLDPDSSYNSPLHF
TRBJ2-2 | . | TRBV19 | few | TGTGCCAGTGGAGGGGGCATGGACACCGGGGAGCTGTTTTTT | CASGGGMDTGELFF
TRBJ1-4 | . | TRBV4-3 | . | TGCGCCAGCAGCTCAGGGGCGACTAATGAAAAACTGTTTTTT | CASSSGATNEKLFF